The entry below gives a single TCR beta chain sequence along with its context. The antigen is undetermined. The CDR3 totals 13 residues. Germline V gene lookup returns CDR1 LNHNV and CDR2 YYDKDF (reference sequence). V lost 0 bases and J 7 bases, leaving 4 bases between the germline ends. The table came from immunoSEQ multiplex PCR; TCRdb's copy has only in-frame clones and leaves some out. The sample has about 350,000 clones; roughly 90% are singletons. The record originates from a study of Ad26.COV2.S vaccination and SARS-CoV-2 variants. Study-wide background: A COV1001 Ad26.COV2.S trial-arm participant provided the sample. Dosing was one shot or two shots 56 days apart. Study-level results: Greater spike-specific TCR breadth was seen in vaccine recipients than in placebo recipients.

The treatment denotes: around 19 received Ad26.COV2.S at low or high dose, single or two shots; a few received placebo; per-sample allocation not given. Samples were taken on day 63 after the first vaccine or placebo injection. Expressing Wuhan-strain SARS-CoV-2 spike, an Ad26 vector served as the vaccine. The sequences come from peripheral blood, collected in a trial of Ad26.COV2.S vaccine versus placebo. The clonotype was recovered from a person between 18 and 65 years old who received the Ad26.COV2.S COVID-19 vaccine or a placebo. The V gene is TRBV15, the J gene TRBJ1-6; D not resolved. The CDR3 region is CATSRDSNSPLHF. CDR3 nucleotide sequence: TGTGCCACCAGCAGAGATTCAAATTCACCCCTCCACTTT. Combining the CDR3 with reference TRBV15 and TRBJ1-6 gives the whole variable domain DAMVIQNPRYQVTQFGKPVTLSCSQTLNHNVMYWYQQKSSQAPKLLFHYYDKDFNNEADTPDNFQSRRPNTSFCFLDIRSPGLGDTAMYLCATSRDSNSPLHFGNGTRLTVT.